This TCR beta chain was obtained from a study of cytomegalovirus exposure and HLA in healthy donors (dated by TCRdb to about 2017). Notes on the research overall: According to an earlier analysis of a few hundred of the donors, roughly 180 million T cells yielded 90 million to 130 million unique TCR beta sequences and approximately 300 Gb of sequence data. In the later analysis, no new phenotypic data were used to find candidate immune exposures; instead, reliance was placed on TCR beta sequences and their occurrence across donors. High-throughput TCR immunosequencing, statistical association of individual TCRs with disease status, and machine learning were combined to predict cytomegalovirus infection status. A later genetic analysis took genome-wide SNP genotypes for about 65% of the roughly 670 donors and used that subset as a discovery cohort. About 310 gigabases of sequencing data and tens of millions of unique TCR sequences were included in an early release covering around 650 HLA-typed donors. A handful of DR-DQ haplotypes were handled as single units for association and clustering because linkage in the cohort was strong. The number of donors typed differed by locus, with 629-630 for A, B, C, DRB1 and DQB1, around 500 for DQA1, 600 to 610 for DPA1, and 400 to 490 for DPB1. A later analysis re-analyzed previously published TCR beta repertoires from roughly 630 donors and added high-resolution HLA genotyping to study TCR occurrence patterns. HLA typing included class I and class II loci at four-digit resolution. Among 398 genotyped donors of the cohort, an average of roughly 240,000 unique TCR beta nucleotide sequences were sequenced per donor, roughly 20% of them non-productive. Alongside the repertoire data, information on donor age, sex, ethnicity and CMV serostatus was compiled. The study used immunosequencing to profile the T cell repertoires of approximately 640 subjects and linked those repertoires to cytomegalovirus serostatus. The study was designed to test whether signatures of past pathogen exposure could be identified by cataloging public T cell receptors. In an earlier analysis of about 590 of the donors, high-throughput TCR beta sequencing was used to judge whether each TCR beta V gene segment behaved as functional or pseudogenic. All discovery cohort repertoires had been generated on a single sequencing platform. The genetic ancestry cluster associated with self-reported Caucasian donors included about four fifths of the roughly 400 genotyped donors. A separate validation cohort of approximately 130 different subjects was used in addition to the approximately 700-subject first cohort.

Study-level results and caveats: The only immune exposure information available for the cohort was CMV serostatus. In this cohort, only TCR beta chains were sequenced, and detectable features were limited by the absence of alpha or paired-chain data. In a later genetic analysis, a missense DCLRE1C variant was associated with V-gene and J-gene trimming of TCR beta chains, and the association was replicated in an independent cohort. A few of the identified cytomegalovirus-associated TCR beta chains were confirmed in vitro to be specific for cytomegalovirus antigens. Most TCR sequences were observed very rarely across donors, whereas some public TCRs were present in many individuals. In a later analysis, the rate of TCR association differed among HLA loci, with DRB1 alleles having the most associated TCRs and HLA-C alleles having the fewest. The classifier was reported to diagnose cytomegalovirus status with high specificity and sensitivity in both the original cohort and the validation cohort. A total of 150 or so TCR beta chains were listed by the study as associated with cytomegalovirus. In an earlier analysis of some 540 of the donors, most TCR beta V segments appeared in productive rearrangements about 90% or about 30% of the time, broadly matching IMGT annotations. In a later analysis, HLA-associated TCR beta chains showed more clonal expansion and lower generation probabilities than non-associated chains that were equally common. The earlier analysis of 587 of the donors excluded 15 to 20 rarely observed V segments, including chromosome 9 orphons, because counts were too low. Assigning TCR associations to individual alleles was difficult when HLA alleles, especially DR and DQ, strongly co-occurred. According to a later genetic analysis, donors in an Asian-associated ancestry cluster had fewer N-insertions in productive TCRs than the approximately 630-donor mean. It was suggested by the authors that the approach could potentially be generalized to other disease states and immunological phenotypes. Correlated functional status among segregating V segments might be attributable to linkage disequilibrium, but an unknown experimental factor could not be ruled out. A cluster of highly shared sequence variants was judged likely to be a technical artifact of the sequencing pipeline. Because some donors lacked HLA typing at each locus, the association tests relied only on the typed subset. The presence/absence analyses assumed that sequencing depth was roughly uniform across donors, and that assumption may not be true. A further reported finding was that TCR beta sequences accurately predicted the HLA-A and HLA-B alleles for most subjects in the first cohort. In a later analysis, about 16,000 TCR beta sequences were associated with specific HLA alleles at a false discovery rate of 0.05. Some IMGT-functional V segments, including TRBV6-2 and TRBV6-3, could not be told apart with the 87-base-pair reads, so those segments were excluded. Several of the top co-occurrence clusters appeared to be linked to parvovirus B19, influenza, CMV and Epstein-Barr virus, according to a later analysis. According to a later analysis, most CMV-associated TCR beta chains appeared to be HLA-restricted, and the HLA associations seemed to be driven largely by CMV exposure.

On this clone: Its antigen is currently not known. There are no base qualities to consult, and no much larger clone falls within one base.

Library preparation was by the immunoSEQ multiplex PCR assay. For the multiplex PCR, a mixture combining 60 forward primers for TCR Vbeta segments and 13 reverse primers for TCR Jbeta segments was used. A multiplex PCR assay on genomic DNA amplified the CDR3 region of rearranged TCR beta genes. The amplified TCR beta libraries were sequenced on the Illumina HiSeq System as 87-base-pair reads. From the authors' description of their analysis: Across the 700 or so repertoires, a later analysis counted 78 million or so unique TCR beta chains, roughly 11 million of which were shared by at least two donors. A nearest-neighbor algorithm error-corrected the raw reads and collapsed the reads into unique sequences, merging closely related sequences to remove PCR and sequencing errors. CDR3 sequences were aligned to IMGT reference sequences to assign V, D and J gene segments. For a sequence to be retained, at least a six-nucleotide match to both a V gene segment and a J gene segment was required. A rearrangement was called productive if the CDR3 had no stop codons and remained in frame with V and J, and every other rearrangement was called non-productive. CDR3 was defined by IMGT convention, running from the second conserved V-encoded cysteine to the conserved J-encoded phenylalanine. In an earlier analysis of roughly 610 of the donors, sequences lacking an unambiguous match to a single V gene segment were excluded. In an earlier analysis of more than 500 of the donors, a V segment was called functional when productive rearrangements were above 56.7%, and segregating when the standard deviation between donors exceeded 5%. A statistical classification framework was built for diagnosing cytomegalovirus status from the catalog of TCR beta chain sequences. V and J gene assignment, in a later analysis, came from comparing TCR nucleotide sequences with IMGT/GENE-DB human TR gene sequences. In a later analysis, CDR3 sequences and most-parsimonious VDJ recombination scenarios were assigned using the TCRdist pipeline. In a later analysis, every TCR beta chain was defined by the combination of its CDR3 amino acid sequence and its V-gene family, and reads without a unique V-gene family were dropped. To address suspected cross-contamination and a sequencing artifact, a later analysis removed 450 to 700 highly shared, low-generation-probability nucleotide sequences. A later analysis calculated a clonal expansion index for each public chain from normalized within-repertoire ranks of inferred template counts. In a later analysis, generation probabilities were computed with a VDJ recombination model fitted to out-of-frame rearrangements, and the resulting probabilities were checked against IGoR. In a later analysis, hypergeometric tests were used to score TCR-TCR, TCR-HLA and TCR-CMV co-occurrence, with a repertoire-size bias correction applied to TCR pairs. To estimate false discovery rates, a later analysis permuted the HLA or CMV assignments 20 times. In a later analysis, co-occurring TCRs were grouped using DBSCAN, and TCRdist sequence similarity was added for clustering within HLA-allele-positive subsets. Repertoires with fewer than 30,000 or more than 120,000 public chains were left out of co-occurrence clustering, as were five repertoires with anomalous nucleotide sharing. TCRdb carries this immuneACCESS record with in-frame sequences only. Its versions omit some clonotypes, under half of them owing to an unresolved V gene in the studies checked, with the rest unexplained. V and J calls and clone size are copied from that table; D and trimming were computed from the DNA. Counted in this sample were approximately 120,000 clones; approximately 70% of them appeared once. The ten largest account for approximately 4.8% of the sample.

In total, approximately 700 healthy bone marrow donors made up the cohort. At the time of sampling, every cohort member was nominally healthy, though immune exposures that went unrecorded were likely present. The donor was CMV seropositive and was included in the group of 289 seropositive cohort members. Each donor provided a peripheral blood sample, and peripheral blood mononuclear cells were used for TCR beta sequencing. The Qiagen DNeasy Blood Extraction Kit was used to extract genomic DNA from the blood cell samples. The germline V gene specifies SGHRS as CDR1 and YFSETQ as CDR2. The CDR3 numbers 15 residues from cysteine through phenylalanine. CDR3 DNA only is kept here, 45 bases in frame from base 1. Trimmed from V: 1 base; trimmed from J: 3 bases; junction bases lacking a gene match: 4.

This sequence originates from a man in his 60s in good health and CMV-seropositive. This chain joins TRBV5-1 to TRBJ2-7; 10 bases in the junction line up with TRBD2. The sample was PBMCs. The DNA sequence is as follows: TGCGCCAGCAGCTTGAAGATAGCGGGGGGCTACGAGCAGTACTTC. Translated, it gives CASSLKIAGGYEQYF.